Below are 31 T cell receptor beta chains sequenced from a single sample in a study of shared clonotypes between healthy human individuals. Sequenced by immunoSEQ multiplex PCR; TCRdb stores in-frame clones only, minus some. Found here are around 940,000 clones, 76% of them singletons; the top ten hold approximately 1.5%. Sequencing used memory CD4+ T cells sorted from blood. Subset in this sample: CD45RA-negative fraction. These receptor sequences come from a man between 18 and 29 years old in good health.

The rearrangement joins TRBV4-2 to TRBJ1-2, with D unclear. Germline CDR1 LGHNA, CDR2 YNFKEQ. This CDR3 has 16 residues. Trimming removed 0 bases at V and 1 base at J, with 12 bases between. The CDR3 loop is CASSQEDRPLNYGYTF. The CDR3 DNA follows: TGTGCCAGCAGCCAAGAGGACCGACCGCTTAACTATGGCTACACCTTC.

The V and J genes are TRBV7-9 and TRBJ1-4; D remains ambiguous. Trimming removed 1 base from V and 8 bases from J, with 8 bases in between. CDR1 is SEHNR, CDR2 FQNEAQ, per germline (reference sequence). The CDR3 length is 13 residues. Here the CDR3 DNA reads TGTGCCAGCAGCTTAGACAAACTAGAAAAACTGTTTTTT. It yields the protein CASSLDKLEKLFF.

V is TRBV2 and J is TRBJ2-1; TRBD1 matches at 7 bases. The CDR3 totals 15 residues. Trimming at V came to 5 bases and at J to 4 bases, leaving 8 bases not matched to a gene. Germline CDR1 reads SNHLY; CDR2 reads FYNNEI. CDR3 protein: CASSSSSGQYNEQFF. The DNA for the CDR3 is TGTGCCAGCAGTTCATCCTCGGGACAGTACAATGAGCAGTTCTTC.

CDR3 protein: CASSFRGGPNYGYTF. The CDR3 DNA sequence: TGTGCCAGCAGCTTCCGTGGGGGGCCCAACTATGGCTACACCTTC. This chain links TRBV13 with TRBJ1-2, with D perhaps matching TRBD1 (6 bases). The V gene lost 3 bases and the J gene lost 2 bases, with 13 bases spanning the gap. The CDR3 consists of 15 residues. Per germline, CDR1 PRHDT and CDR2 FYEKMQ (reference sequence).

CDR3 bases: TGTGCCAGTAGTATAGTGACAGGCGTTAGCAATCAGCCCCAGCATTTT. Translated: CASSIVTGVSNQPQHF. The chain employs TRBV19 and TRBJ1-5; the D gene is possibly TRBD1 (6 bases). V lost 1 base, J lost 0 bases, and 10 bases lay in between. Looked up from germline, CDR1 is LNHDA and CDR2 is SQIVND (reference sequence). CDR3 length equals 16 residues.

This sequence joins TRBV2 and TRBJ1-5, with a possible D match to TRBD1 (5 bases). This CDR3 is built from 15 residues. Germline loops: CDR1 SNHLY, CDR2 FYNNEI. Trimming pared 4 bases from V and 0 bases from J, leaving 10 bases between. The DNA of the CDR3 is TGTGCCAGCAGTGCCGGGACTCATAGCAATCAGCCCCAGCATTTT. Amino acids: CASSAGTHSNQPQHF.

J is TRBJ2-2 and V is TRBV6-4; possible D gene TRBD1, 6 bases. The germline V gene encodes CDR1 MRHNA and CDR2 SNTAGT. The CDR3 contains 15 residues. V gave up 4 bases and J gave up 5 bases, with 14 bases separating them. In DNA, the CDR3 is TGTGCCAGCAGTGCGCAGGGGACGGGTACCGGGGAGCTGTTTTTT. It is translated as CASSAQGTGTGELFF.

In this sample, this clone turned up a few times. The rearrangement links TRBV18 to TRBJ2-7; 7 nucleotides line up with TRBD1. J gave up 1 base and V 2 bases, and 2 bases lay outside the gene matches. Germline V lookup: CDR1 KGHSH, CDR2 LQKENI. This CDR3 is built from 14 residues. DNA of the CDR3: TGTGCCAGCTCACCAGAACAGGGGTCCTACGAGCAGTACTTC. This translates into CASSPEQGSYEQYF.

The chain combines TRBV9 with TRBJ1-2; 8 bases are a match to TRBD1. V dropped 4 bases and J dropped 4; count of bases not matched to a gene: 12. This CDR3 region has 16 residues. Germline V lookup: CDR1 SGDLS, CDR2 YYNGEE. DNA of the CDR3: TGTGCCAGCAGCCCTACGACAGGGGTCCTTGGCTATGGCTACACCTTC. Encoded protein: CASSPTTGVLGYGYTF.

This clone was seen only once. The sample carries other DNA sequences with the same CDR3. The V and J genes are TRBV5-1 and TRBJ2-3; 16 bases fit TRBD2. CDR1 is SGHRS and CDR2 is YFSETQ in the germline V gene. The CDR3 is 18 amino acids. V gave up 4 bases and J gave up 1 base; unmatched junction bases: 6. The CDR3 nucleotides are TGCGCCAGCAGCCCGGGGACTAGCGGGAGGGCGGGCACAGATACGCAGTATTTT. It encodes CASSPGTSGRAGTDTQYF.

Turning to this clone: This sample includes further DNA sequences coding for the same CDR3. The V call is TRBV5-1, the J call TRBJ1-4; D call uncertain. This CDR3 has 14 residues. CDR1 is SGHRS, CDR2 YFSETQ, per germline. Trimming shortened V by 0 bases and J by 8 bases, and 11 bases separated the two germline ends. For the CDR3, the DNA is TGCGCCAGCAGCTTGGCCGGCCTTGGGGAAAAACTGTTTTTT. This codes for CASSLAGLGEKLFF.

In this sample, this clone turned up once. Other DNA variants within this sample encode the same CDR3. Here the CDR3 reads CASSLAGSETQYF. The DNA for the CDR3 is TGCGCCAGCAGCTTGGCTGGATCGGAGACCCAGTACTTC. This chain connects TRBV5-1 to TRBJ2-5; no clear D. V was cut by 0 bases and J by 5 bases, with 8 bases left in between. Germline values: CDR1 SGHRS, CDR2 YFSETQ. This CDR3 comprises 13 residues.

This clone came up once. This chain links TRBV5-1 with TRBJ1-2; D might be TRBD1 (6 bases). CDR3 size: 15 residues. Germline V gene lookup returns CDR1 SGHRS and CDR2 YFSETQ. Deletions cut 4 bases from V and 1 base from J, with 14 bases between. The DNA for the CDR3 is TGCGCCAGCAGCCGAGCCGGGACAAATAACTATGGCTACACCTTC. Protein product: CASSRAGTNNYGYTF.

In DNA form, the CDR3 reads TGCGCCAGCAGCCCGACGACAGGGGGCGGAACTGAAGCTTTCTTT. Its translation is CASSPTTGGGTEAFF. The rearrangement joins TRBV5-1 to TRBJ1-1; TRBD1 matches at 10 bases. Germline assignment: CDR1 SGHRS and CDR2 YFSETQ. J was trimmed by 5 bases and V by 4 bases; bases with no gene match: 8. This CDR3 region has 15 residues.

The gene calls are TRBV9 and TRBJ1-2, with 7 nucleotides matching TRBD1. Germline V lookup: CDR1 SGDLS, CDR2 YYNGEE. The CDR3 is made up of 16 amino acids. J lost 0 bases, V lost 7 bases, and 12 bases had no gene match. CDR3 nucleotide sequence: TGTGCCAGCGCGAGAATCGGGACAGCCACTAACTATGGCTACACCTTC. This gives the protein CASARIGTATNYGYTF.

Notes on this clone: Other DNA sequences in this specimen translate into the identical CDR3. The gene calls are TRBV2 and TRBJ1-1, with a weak D call TRBD1 (6 bases). Between the trimmed V and J ends, which lost 3 bases and 1 base, there was a span of 9 bases. The V gene's germline CDR1 is SNHLY and CDR2 FYNNEI. This CDR3 contains 14 residues. CDR3 region: CASSESRGNTEAFF. CDR3 DNA sequence: TGTGCCAGCAGTGAGAGCAGGGGGAACACTGAAGCTTTCTTT.

The chain is built from TRBV29-1 and TRBJ2-1, with 11 bases aligning to TRBD2. Per the germline V gene, CDR1 is SQVTM and CDR2 is ANQGSEA. The CDR3 is made up of 12 amino acids. The V and J ends lost 7 bases and 9 bases, in that order; junction bases with no gene match: 5. The chain's CDR3 is CSATSGVGEQFF. CDR3 nucleotide sequence: TGCAGCGCGACTAGCGGGGTTGGTGAGCAGTTCTTC.

The chain is built from TRBV5-4 and TRBJ1-2; 7 bases are a match to TRBD1. Unmatched junction bases numbered 10, after V lost 3 bases and J lost 8 bases. The CDR3 is made up of 14 amino acids. CDR1 is SGHNT, CDR2 YYREEE, per germline (reference sequence). The CDR3 here is CASSSWDSLGGYTF. The CDR3 nucleotides read TGTGCCAGCAGCTCCTGGGACAGCCTTGGAGGCTACACCTTC.

This rearrangement joins TRBV5-1 to TRBJ2-7; TRBD1 aligns across 7 bases. Trimming at V came to 6 bases and at J to 5 bases, leaving 11 bases not matched to a gene. The CDR3 length is 14 residues. Per the germline V gene, CDR1 is SGHRS and CDR2 is YFSETQ. The CDR3 here is CASTRQGGGHEQYF. The DNA of the CDR3 is TGCGCCAGCACGAGACAGGGCGGTGGGCACGAGCAGTACTTC.

The chain links TRBV7-2 to TRBJ1-5; D possibly corresponds to TRBD1 (5 bases). Germline V gene sequence: CDR1 SGHTA, CDR2 FQGNSA. Trimming shortened V by 0 bases and J by 7 bases, and 13 bases separated the two germline ends. The CDR3 extends over 15 amino acids. The CDR3 bases are TGTGCCAGCAGCTTAGCAGCAGGGCCAAACCAGCCCCAGCATTTT. Amino acids: CASSLAAGPNQPQHF.

This clone was found a few times. The chain is built from TRBV7-6 and TRBJ2-7; 8 bases are a match to TRBD2. V was clipped by 5 bases and J by 7 bases; unmatched bases: 7. The CDR3 contains 13 residues. Germline V gene data show CDR1 as SGHVS and CDR2 as FNYEAQ. CDR3 amino acids: CASSPGGAREQYF. Written as DNA, the CDR3 is TGTGCCAGCAGCCCCGGGGGGGCTAGGGAGCAGTACTTC.

The V gene is TRBV7-9, the J gene TRBJ2-5; 7 nucleotides match TRBD2. In germline, CDR1 is SEHNR, CDR2 FQNEAQ (reference sequence). The V and J ends lost 5 bases and 3 bases, in that order; junction bases with no gene match: 9. The CDR3 sequence is 15 residues long. The CDR3 DNA reads as TGTGCCAGCAGCCCTAGCGGCAGGACGGAAGAGACCCAGTACTTC. Its translation is CASSPSGRTEETQYF.

The chain joins TRBV29-1 to TRBJ2-2, with D uncertain. The CDR3 is made up of 14 amino acids. Trimming took 6 bases from V and 7 from J, leaving 18 bases between them. Per the germline V gene, CDR1 is SQVTM and CDR2 is ANQGSEA. The CDR3 loop reads CSVLTKAPYGELFF. Written as DNA, the CDR3 is TGCAGCGTACTTACGAAGGCCCCTTACGGGGAGCTGTTTTTT.

The chain couples TRBV19 to TRBJ2-5; 10 bases fit TRBD2. The CDR3 runs to 16 residues. In germline, CDR1 is LNHDA, CDR2 SQIVND (reference sequence). J gave up 1 base and V 5 bases, and 7 bases lay outside the gene matches. The DNA of the CDR3 is TGTGCCAGTAGTCCCGCCGGACTAGCGGTCCAAGAGACCCAGTACTTC. Its protein product is CASSPAGLAVQETQYF.

CDR3 bases: TGTGCCAGCAGTTCGGACAGGAGCTCCTATAATTCACCCCTCCACTTT. The encoded protein is CASSSDRSSYNSPLHF. V and J are TRBV6-5 and TRBJ1-6; TRBD1 agrees at 7 bases. The CDR3 totals 16 residues. The germline V gene encodes CDR1 MNHEY and CDR2 SVGAGI. The V gene end was trimmed by 4 bases and the J gene end by 0 bases; junction bases not matched to a gene: 3.

V gene TRBV19 combines with J gene TRBJ2-2; D gene ambiguous. CDR3 length: 15 amino acids. The germline V gene encodes CDR1 LNHDA and CDR2 SQIVND (reference sequence). The V gene lost 3 bases and the J gene lost 0 bases, with 8 bases spanning the gap. CDR3 in amino acids: CASSMMQPNTGELFF. For the CDR3, the DNA is TGTGCCAGTAGTATGATGCAGCCGAACACCGGGGAGCTGTTTTTT.

With regard to this clone: This same CDR3 is encoded by further DNA sequences in the sample. CDR3 bases: TGTGCCAGCTCACCAGGGGCAGAGACCCAGTACTTC. This sequence encodes CASSPGAETQYF. V and J are TRBV18 and TRBJ2-5; perhaps TRBD1 as D (5 bases). This CDR3 is 12 amino acids long. Looked up from germline, CDR1 is KGHSH and CDR2 is LQKENI. V lost 2 bases, J lost 4 bases, and 5 bases lay in between.

The rearrangement links TRBV29-1 to TRBJ2-3, with D perhaps TRBD2 (7 bases). CDR1 SQVTM and CDR2 ANQGSEA come from the germline V gene. The CDR3 loop spans 15 amino acids. V was shortened by 8 bases and J by 0 bases, with 18 bases between the two germline ends. DNA for the CDR3: TGCAGCTCCAATGGCGGGGGCCAAAGCACAGATACGCAGTATTTT. It is translated as CSSNGGGQSTDTQYF.

This clone was seen only a few times. This chain connects TRBV4-3 to TRBJ1-2; D remains unclear. V was shortened by 0 bases and J by 8 bases, with 13 bases between the two germline ends. Germline V gene sequence: CDR1 LGHNA, CDR2 YSLEER. CDR3 length equals 14 residues. The CDR3 loop is CASSQEVNGWGYTF. As DNA, the CDR3 is TGCGCCAGCAGCCAAGAAGTTAACGGTTGGGGCTACACCTTC.

The V gene is TRBV5-6, the J gene TRBJ1-5, with D possibly TRBD1 on 6 matching bases. The CDR3 has 16 residues. Germline assignment: CDR1 SGHDT and CDR2 YYEEEE. V was shortened by 3 bases and J by 4 bases, with 17 bases between the two germline ends. The DNA for the CDR3 is TGTGCCAGCAGCTCACAGGGTAGGGGCCAAAATCAGCCCCAGCATTTT. Translated: CASSSQGRGQNQPQHF.

The chain is built from TRBV11-2 and TRBJ2-1; D not resolved. This CDR3 region has 17 residues. CDR1 and CDR2 (germline): SGHAT, FQNNGV. V shed 2 bases and J shed 4 bases, with 18 bases lying between them. The CDR3 protein is CASSLFASSTFYNEQFF. The DNA for the CDR3 is TGTGCCAGCAGCTTATTCGCGTCCTCCACCTTTTACAATGAGCAGTTCTTC.